The clone carrying this T cell receptor beta chain appeared a few times. These data are taken from a study of technical replicates of blood from a handful of donors. The CDR3 loop spans 14 amino acids. V gave up 0 bases and J gave up 7 bases, with 13 bases separating them. The V gene's germline CDR1 is KGHSH and CDR2 LQKENI. Sequenced by immunoSEQ multiplex PCR; TCRdb stores in-frame clones only, minus some. The data contain about 76,000 clones, 65% to 90% of them singletons. J is TRBJ2-7 and V is TRBV18, with a weak D call TRBD1 (6 bases). This TCR was sampled from a human donor in good health. Some clones in this sample may be carry-over from other donors' samples. Sequencing used PBMCs. The CDR3 DNA reads as TGTGCCAGCTCACCACCCACAGGGATGGGGGAGCAGTACTTC. It specifies CASSPPTGMGEQYF.